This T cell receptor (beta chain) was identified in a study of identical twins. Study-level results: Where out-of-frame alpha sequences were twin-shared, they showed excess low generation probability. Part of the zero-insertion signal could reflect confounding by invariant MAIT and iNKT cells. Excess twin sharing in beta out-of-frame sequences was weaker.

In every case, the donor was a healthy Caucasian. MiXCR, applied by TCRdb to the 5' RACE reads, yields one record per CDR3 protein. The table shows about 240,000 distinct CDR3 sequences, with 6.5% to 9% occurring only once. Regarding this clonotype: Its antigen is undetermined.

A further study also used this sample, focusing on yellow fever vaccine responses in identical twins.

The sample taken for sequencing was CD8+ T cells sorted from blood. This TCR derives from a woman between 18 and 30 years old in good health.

The DNA of the CDR3 is TGTGCCAGCAGCTTAGCGGACAGATCCGAGCAGTACTTC. Its translation: CASSLADRSEQYF. The J gene is TRBJ2-7, the V gene TRBV7-9, with a possible D match to TRBD1 (6 bases). The CDR3 has 13 residues. Trimming stripped 0 bases from V and 6 bases from J, with 9 bases between. Germline-derived CDR1 and CDR2 are SEHNR and FQNEAQ (reference sequence).